The subject of this entry is one TCR beta chain. This record comes from a study of blood T cell repertoires in COVID-19. About the research overall: In Cohort 3, a recovered donor had either two negative PCRs, clearance, or symptom resolution.

The germline V gene has CDR1 SEHNR and CDR2 FQNEAQ (reference sequence). The CDR3 totals 15 residues. V was pared by 5 bases and J by 0 bases, with 8 bases between. Profiling relied on immunoSEQ multiplex PCR, and the TCRdb table lists in-frame clones only, not all of them. The table records 200,000 to 250,000 clones, less than 90% of them present only once. Grouping used clinical history reported by participants in a survey and questionnaire. The specimen was PBMCs or T cells enriched from blood (not recorded which). The origin of this receptor is a woman between 50 and 59 years old in a cohort exposed to, infected with or recovered from COVID-19 (not recorded which). This chain uses TRBV7-9 with TRBJ1-6; no firm D call. The CDR3 loop is CASSLQSSYNSPLHF. The CDR3 DNA follows: TGTGCCAGCAGCCTACAGAGCTCCTATAATTCACCCCTCCACTTT. The whole variable domain, filled in from reference TRBV7-9 and TRBJ1-6, reads DTGVSQNPRHKITKRGQNVTFRCDPISEHNRLYWYRQTLGQGPEFLTYFQNEAQLEKSRLLSDRFSAERPKGSFSTLEIQRTEQGDSAMYLCASSLQSSYNSPLHFGNGTRLTVT.